This paragraph covers one T cell receptor beta chain sequence. The table lists this clonotype with a few counts. It has no known antigen specificity. No per-base quality is available; no much larger clone lies one base away. What the time point label conveys for this sample: approximately 45 days after influenza vaccine administration. This entry is derived from a study of response to subunit inactivated influenza vaccine (dated by TCRdb to between 2017 and 2018). Concerning the study at large: To follow how T cells responded to a trivalent subunit inactivated influenza vaccine, the researchers relied on deep quantitative profiling of the T cell receptor repertoire.

The library was prepared using RT-PCR. Sequencing instrument: Illumina HiSeq 2500. TCRdb handled the public reads itself, with Q25 trimming in fastp and clone calling in MiXCR, and kept productive beta chains. Each record represents a unique CDR3 protein, reported with the most common genes and DNA among its rows. The sample contains more than 400,000 distinct CDR3 sequences, roughly 9.7% of them found a single time. Of the sample, about an eighth is held by the ten largest clones. The full study reports these points: The authors proposed that each seasonal influenza vaccination may bring in only a limited number of new T cells.

V is reduced by 2 bases and J by 2 bases, leaving a spacing of 15 bases between them. Reading the germline V gene gives CDR1 SGHTA and CDR2 FQGNSA. The CDR3 numbers 16 residues from cysteine through phenylalanine. Only CDR3 DNA remains: 48 bases, in frame from the first base. Specimen: PBMCs from blood, collected about 40 days after vaccination. The TCR comes from a man aged 45 to 65 who received an inactivated influenza vaccine. Donor details come from another sample of the same person, matched by shared clones. In this chain, TRBV7-2 is recombined with TRBJ2-5; 6 matching bases give a weak D call of TRBD2. Here is the DNA: TGTGCCAGCAGCTTATTGGTGACTAGATATCAAGAGACCCAGTACTTC. Its protein is CASSLLVTRYQETQYF.